This T cell receptor (beta chain) was obtained from a study of molecular identifiers for immune sequencing clone quantification. Study findings and constraints: Clones that exceeded 20 RNA copies held over 98% of effector molecules, yet under 1% in naive cells.

This clonotype was seen ten or more times. Antigen unknown. V shed 4 bases, J shed 0 bases, and the junction held 4 bases outside the gene matches. Germline-derived CDR1 and CDR2 are SGHTA and FQGNSA. CDR3 length: 15 residues. TCR libraries were built in bulk with a published protocol and specific TCR primers. From the PCR reads, TCRdb called clonotypes with MiXCR, one entry per CDR3 protein. Of over 550,000 distinct CDR3 sequences listed, about 25% are singletons. Researchers sorted naive CD8 T cells as cells that were CD8+CD4-CCR7+CD45RA+. Sequencing input: naive CD8+ T cells from blood, with Jurkat cell RNA spiked in. Subset meaning: FACS-sorted CD8+CD4-CCR7+CD45RA+ naive T cells. This sequence originates from a human donor in good health. Some libraries in this study had Jurkat cell RNA spiked in. The rearrangement joins TRBV7-2 to TRBJ2-3; 7 positions agree with TRBD2. CDR3 DNA: TGTGCCAGCAGCTCCCTAGCGGAAAGCACAGATACGCAGTATTTT. Its protein product is CASSSLAESTDTQYF.